What follows are 27 T cell receptor beta chains derived from one specimen sequenced in a study of cytomegalovirus exposure and HLA in healthy donors. The PCR was carried out with 60 Vbeta primers and 13 Jbeta primers. Libraries were prepared by immunoSEQ multiplex PCR; TCRdb keeps only in-frame clonotypes and omits some of them. The sample lists hundreds of thousands of clones; 77% were seen once. Material for sequencing was PBMCs. The receptor set was obtained from a woman in her sixties in good health and CMV-seropositive.

The chain joins TRBV5-4 to TRBJ1-1; D uncertain. CDR1 and CDR2 from the germline V gene are SGHNT and YYREEE (reference sequence). This CDR3 spans 14 amino acids. Trimming cost V 4 bases and J 5 bases, with 15 bases left between them. CDR3 in DNA: TGTGCCAGCAGCCCCCCTACGAGAGGGACTGAAGCTTTCTTT. It codes for CASSPPTRGTEAFF.

V and J are TRBV27 and TRBJ2-7, with no clear D. The V end was cut by 6 bases, the J end by 4 bases, with 19 bases between. CDR3 length: 15 residues. Germline lookup yields CDR1 MNHEY and CDR2 SMNVEV (reference sequence). This chain's CDR3 is CASSPPSSFRYEQYF. In DNA, the CDR3 is TGTGCCAGCAGCCCCCCCTCCAGTTTCAGGTACGAGCAGTACTTC.

The V gene is TRBV4-2, the J gene TRBJ1-2; 10 bases align to TRBD1. The CDR3 runs to 15 residues. J gave up 5 bases and V 4 bases, and 7 bases lay outside the gene matches. Germline-derived CDR1 and CDR2 are LGHNA and YNFKEQ. CDR3 in DNA: TGTGCCAGCAGCCTTGGGACAGGGGAGAGGTATGGCTACACCTTC. Amino acids: CASSLGTGERYGYTF.

Note on this clone: This specimen includes other DNA sequences encoding the same CDR3. The V call is TRBV7-9, the J call TRBJ1-1; weak D call: TRBD1 (6 bases). CDR1 is SEHNR and CDR2 is FQNEAQ in the germline V gene (reference sequence). This CDR3 is built from 13 residues. Trimming stripped 5 bases from V and 3 bases from J, with 10 bases between. CDR3 sequence: CASSLQGDTEAFF. The CDR3 coding sequence is TGTGCCAGCAGCCTACAGGGTGACACTGAAGCTTTCTTT.

The chain recombines TRBV6-6 with TRBJ1-1; possible D gene TRBD1, 5 bases. V lost 2 bases, J lost 1 base, and 5 bases lay in between. Looked up from germline, CDR1 is MNHNY and CDR2 is SVGAGI (reference sequence). This CDR3 region has 13 residues. CDR3 bases: TGTGCCAGCAGTTACGACAGGAACACTGAAGCTTTCTTT. It codes for CASSYDRNTEAFF.

The rearrangement links TRBV7-9 to TRBJ2-5; D call uncertain. Germline CDR1 SEHNR, CDR2 FQNEAQ (reference sequence). CDR3 length: 15 amino acids. Trimming removed 5 bases from V and 4 bases from J, with 17 bases in between. The CDR3 DNA follows: TGTGCCAGCAGCCAAAATATGGAGAGAGGAGAGACCCAGTACTTC. Encoded protein: CASSQNMERGETQYF.

The chain has TRBV28 and TRBJ1-2; D remains ambiguous. V gave up 6 bases and J gave up 9 bases, with 14 bases separating them. Germline V CDR1 and CDR2: MDHEN, SYDVKM. The CDR3 length is 12 residues. CDR3 in DNA: TGTGCCAGCAGGATTTGGGCCGGGAGCTACACCTTC. Its protein product is CASRIWAGSYTF.

V gene TRBV7-6 combines with J gene TRBJ1-5; D may be TRBD1 (6 bases). This CDR3 region has 16 residues. Trimming took 5 bases from V and 2 from J, leaving 16 bases between them. Germline values: CDR1 SGHVS, CDR2 FNYEAQ. This CDR3 is CASSLRGRGGNQPQHF. CDR3 in DNA: TGTGCCAGCAGCCTAAGGGGCAGGGGCGGCAATCAGCCCCAGCATTTT. The whole variable domain, remainder taken from reference TRBV7-6 and TRBJ1-5, is GAGVSQSPRYKVTKRGQDVALRCDPISGHVSLYWYRQALGQGPEFLTYFNYEAQQDKSGLPNDRFSAERPEGSISTLTIQRTEQRDSAMYRCASSLRGRGGNQPQHFGDGTRLSIL.

The chain carries TRBV5-1 and TRBJ2-3; 8 bases map to TRBD2. CDR1 and CDR2 (germline): SGHRS, YFSETQ. The CDR3 has 16 amino acids. Unmatched junction bases numbered 10, after V lost 1 base and J lost 6 bases. CDR3 region: CASSLRGGRSGDTQYF. CDR3 in DNA: TGCGCCAGCAGCTTGCGGGGGGGGCGGTCCGGTGATACGCAGTATTTT.

Of note for this clone: At the DNA level, this CDR3 is encoded by other sequences in the same sample as well. The rearrangement joins TRBV5-1 to TRBJ1-1, with 8 positions matching TRBD1. Germline loops: CDR1 SGHRS, CDR2 YFSETQ. This CDR3 has 13 amino acids. V gave up 4 bases and J gave up 6 bases; unmatched junction bases: 5. CDR3 nucleotides: TGCGCCAGCAGCGCAGACAGGGGTTCTGAAGCTTTCTTT. Translated, it gives CASSADRGSEAFF.

This clone was seen more than once but under ten times. V usage is TRBV2 and J usage is TRBJ2-5; possible D gene TRBD1, 7 bases. Germline CDR1 SNHLY, CDR2 FYNNEI. The CDR3 has 15 residues. V shed 6 bases and J shed 4 bases, with 18 bases lying between them. The CDR3 loop is CASSYSRQGGETQYF. The CDR3 DNA reads as TGTGCCAGCAGCTACTCTAGACAGGGAGGAGAGACCCAGTACTTC.

The chain combines TRBV5-8 with TRBJ1-2; 8 bases fit TRBD1. Per germline, CDR1 SGHTS and CDR2 YDEGEE. V trimming: 3 bases; J trimming: 6 bases; junction bases outside the gene matches: 7. The CDR3 consists of 14 residues. In DNA, the CDR3 is TGTGCCAGCAGCTCAAGGAAACAGGGGGATGGCTACACCTTC. Encoded protein: CASSSRKQGDGYTF.

The chain uses TRBV14 and TRBJ1-5, with 8 positions matching TRBD1. J was trimmed by 7 bases and V by 4 bases; bases with no gene match: 6. The CDR3 loop spans 14 amino acids. CDR1 is SGHDN and CDR2 is FVKESK in the germline V gene. The CDR3 loop reads CASSPSPGGQPQHF. The DNA of the CDR3 is TGTGCCAGCAGCCCTTCTCCAGGGGGCCAGCCCCAGCATTTT.

The gene calls are TRBV7-9 and TRBJ2-5, with D hard to call. Germline V gives CDR1 SEHNR, CDR2 FQNEAQ (reference sequence). The V and J ends lost 5 bases and 4 bases respectively, with 8 bases between them. This CDR3 region has 12 residues. In nucleotides, the CDR3 is TGTGCCAGCAGCCCAGGCCTAGAGACCCAGTACTTC. This gives the protein CASSPGLETQYF.

CDR3 amino acids: CASSVATGSSGSNEQFF. The CDR3 region has the DNA TGTGCCAGCAGCGTAGCTACAGGATCTAGCGGGAGCAATGAGCAGTTCTTC. This chain joins TRBV9 and TRBJ2-1; 10 nucleotides line up with TRBD2. There are 17 residues in the CDR3. V trimming: 0 bases; J trimming: 6 bases; junction bases outside the gene matches: 9. Germline lookup yields CDR1 SGDLS and CDR2 YYNGEE.

This sequence joins TRBV14 and TRBJ1-2; the D gene is possibly TRBD1 (5 bases). In germline, CDR1 is SGHDN, CDR2 FVKESK. The CDR3 contains 14 residues. V was trimmed by 0 bases and J by 8 bases, leaving 13 bases between them. The CDR3 DNA reads TGTGCCAGCAGCCAAGACAGGGTTTCGGGCGGCTACACCTTC. The encoded protein is CASSQDRVSGGYTF.

DNA of the CDR3: TGTGCCAGCAGTGACGTTGCCAGGGGAAGTCAGCCCCAGCATTTT. This translates into CASSDVARGSQPQHF. The chain has TRBV6-1 and TRBJ1-5; weak D call: TRBD1 (6 bases). There are 15 residues in the CDR3. V lost 3 bases to trimming and J lost 6 bases, with 15 bases between them. Germline V gene lookup returns CDR1 MNHNS and CDR2 SASEGT.

The chain joins TRBV10-2 to TRBJ2-3, with 7 bases matching TRBD1. The CDR3 is made up of 16 amino acids. CDR1 WSHSY and CDR2 SAAADI come from the germline V gene. The V and J ends lost 6 bases and 7 bases, in that order; junction bases with no gene match: 16. The CDR3 DNA reads TGCGCCAGCAGCTTAGACAGGGATTCGTCGAGGAATACGCAGTATTTT. Translating it yields CASSLDRDSSRNTQYF.

The V call is TRBV7-9, the J call TRBJ2-3, with 9 nucleotides matching TRBD1. With V trimmed by 8 bases and J by 2 bases, 5 bases remained unmatched. This CDR3 is 14 amino acids long. Looked up from germline, CDR1 is SEHNR and CDR2 is FQNEAQ (reference sequence). CDR3 in amino acids: CASERDRDTDTQYF. CDR3 coding DNA: TGTGCCAGCGAGAGGGACAGGGACACAGATACGCAGTATTTT.

V is TRBV7-3 and J is TRBJ1-3, with 10 bases that match TRBD1. CDR3 length: 15 residues. The junction had 4 bases not matched to a gene; V was cut back by 5 bases and J by 3 bases. Germline values: CDR1 SGHTA, CDR2 FQGTGA. CDR3 sequence reads: CASSLTGGGGNTIYF. As DNA, the CDR3 is TGTGCCAGCAGCCTGACAGGGGGCGGTGGAAACACCATATATTTT.

The chain combines TRBV6-1 with TRBJ2-5; TRBD1 is a possible D gene (6 bases). The germline V and J ends were trimmed by 5 bases and 2 bases, with 9 bases remaining between them. The CDR3 spans 13 residues. In germline, CDR1 is MNHNS, CDR2 SASEGT. CDR3 nucleotides: TGTGCCAGCAGTCGGGACACTCAAGAGACCCAGTACTTC. Translating it yields CASSRDTQETQYF.

This chain links TRBV7-9 with TRBJ2-3; D uncertain. The V end lost 1 base, the J end lost 0 bases, and 5 bases lay between the germline ends. Germline V gene lookup returns CDR1 SEHNR and CDR2 FQNEAQ (reference sequence). The CDR3 has 14 residues. This CDR3 reads CASSLDRSTDTQYF. CDR3 sequence (DNA): TGTGCCAGCAGCTTAGACCGGAGCACAGATACGCAGTATTTT.

This chain links TRBV2 with TRBJ2-7, with TRBD1 identical over 9 bases. The germline CDR1 and CDR2 sequences are SNHLY and FYNNEI. The trim removed 6 bases at V and 5 bases at J, leaving 8 bases unmatched. The CDR3 runs 14 residues. DNA of the CDR3: TGTGCCAGCAGGGCCGGGACAGGGAGGGACGAGCAGTACTTC. Residues: CASRAGTGRDEQYF. The whole variable domain, remainder taken from reference TRBV2 and TRBJ2-7, is EPEVTQTPSHQVTQMGQEVILRCVPISNHLYFYWYRQILGQKVEFLVSFYNNEISEKSEIFDDQFSVERPDGSNFTLKIRSTKLEDSAMYFCASRAGTGRDEQYFGPGTRLTVT.

This clone showed up just a few times. The chain carries TRBV4-3 and TRBJ2-1; 9 bases are shared with TRBD1. J was trimmed by 13 bases and V by 0 bases; bases with no gene match: 4. The length of the CDR3 is 13 residues. Germline V gene sequence: CDR1 LGHNA, CDR2 YSLEER. This CDR3 is CASSQDRTGDQFF. DNA for the CDR3: TGCGCCAGCAGCCAAGATAGGACAGGGGATCAGTTCTTC.

This chain uses TRBV28 with TRBJ1-5; 7 bases match TRBD1. Germline CDR1 reads MDHEN; CDR2 reads SYDVKM. This CDR3 is 14 amino acids long. The V gene end was trimmed by 7 bases and the J gene end by 6 bases; junction bases not matched to a gene: 9. The CDR3 sequence is CASIGGGTGQPQHF. The CDR3 DNA follows: TGTGCCAGCATTGGAGGGGGCACGGGTCAGCCCCAGCATTTT.

The J gene is TRBJ1-2, the V gene TRBV29-1, with 7 bases fitting TRBD1. Looked up from germline, CDR1 is SQVTM and CDR2 is ANQGSEA. The CDR3 contains 14 residues. The V segment lost 6 bases and the J segment 4 bases; nucleotides outside the gene matches: 11. The CDR3, as DNA: TGCAGCGTGTCCGGACAGGCAGGGGGCTATGGCTACACCTTC. Its protein product is CSVSGQAGGYGYTF.

The V and J genes are TRBV30 and TRBJ2-7, with 9 bases matching TRBD2. The J call is doubtful: the DNA matches TRBJ2-5 better. CDR3 length: 13 amino acids. CDR1 is GTSNPN, CDR2 SVGIG, per germline (reference sequence). CDR3 region: CAWSVRREGTQYF. CDR3 coding DNA: TGTGCCTGGAGTGTACGGCGGGAGGGGACCCAGTACTTC.